The 7 T cell receptor beta chains listed next were all sequenced from one sample in a study of vaccination and CD4 T cells after COVID-19. The treatment was: approximately 11-day PBMC culture with coronavirus spike peptide pools or control peptides (ViraFEST assay). Their antigens are not known. An Oncomine TCR Beta short-read assay was used to sequence the DNA from cultured CD4+ T cells. In TCRdb, the PCR reads were re-called with MiXCR into one record per CDR3 protein. The sample records tens of thousands of distinct CDR3 sequences, over 25% being singletons. Source material: cultured CD4+ T cells from blood. Every receptor here comes from a human donor with COVID-19.

Comments on this clonotype: An end of the junction does not agree with germline; a read error may underlie this. The rearrangement uses TRBV12-3 or TRBV12-4 and TRBJ2-3, with 11 bases aligning to TRBD2. This CDR3 spans 15 amino acids. DNA for the CDR3: TGTGCCAGCAGTGTAGCGGGGGGGAGCACAGATACGCAGTATTTT. It encodes CASSVAGGSTDTQYF.

This clonotype was found a few times. The rearrangement joins TRBV5-6 to TRBJ1-6; tentatively, D is TRBD1 (6 bases). CDR1 SGHDT and CDR2 YYEEEE come from the germline V gene. V dropped 4 bases and J dropped 6 bases, with 17 bases sitting between them. This CDR3 spans 16 amino acids. The CDR3 sequence is CASSPPGQNLNSPLHF. The CDR3 DNA is TGTGCCAGCAGCCCCCCGGGACAAAATCTTAATTCACCCCTCCACTTT. The whole variable domain, remainder taken from reference TRBV5-6 and TRBJ1-6, is DAGVTQSPTHLIKTRGQQVTLRCSPKSGHDTVSWYQQALGQGPQFIFQYYEEEERQRGNFPDRFSGHQFPNYSSELNVNALLLGDSALYLCASSPPGQNLNSPLHFGNGTRLTVT.

This clonotype was picked up a small number of times. The J gene is TRBJ1-1, the V gene TRBV28; D is uncertain. Trimming removed 7 bases from V and 1 base from J, with 13 bases in between. The CDR3 loop spans 14 amino acids. In germline, CDR1 is MDHEN, CDR2 SYDVKM. The CDR3 sequence: CASTVVIRNTEAFF. Written as DNA, the CDR3 is TGTGCCAGCACGGTAGTTATCAGGAACACTGAAGCTTTCTTT.

The chain links TRBV6-2 or TRBV6-3 to TRBJ1-5; TRBD1 might be the D (5 bases). The CDR3 length is 17 residues. CDR1 and CDR2 (germline): MNHEY, SVGEGT. Trimming took 6 bases from V and 0 from J, leaving 18 bases between them. The CDR3 loop is CASRIQGSGNSNQPQHF. The CDR3 DNA reads TGTGCCAGCAGAATCCAGGGAAGTGGGAATAGCAATCAGCCCCAGCATTTT.

The J gene is TRBJ1-2, the V gene TRBV11-2; the D gene is possibly TRBD1 (6 bases). V was shortened by 5 bases and J by 8 bases, with 18 bases between the two germline ends. Germline V gene sequence: CDR1 SGHAT, CDR2 FQNNGV. The CDR3 sequence is 14 residues long. The CDR3 region has the DNA TGTGCCAGCAGCAAACCTGGGGGGGCGGAAGGCTACACCTTC. Translated, it gives CASSKPGGAEGYTF.

CDR3 DNA sequence: TGTGCCAGCAAACAAACGTGGGGGAATGAAAAACTGTTTTTT. Its translation: CASKQTWGNEKLFF. The chain has TRBV6-1 and TRBJ1-4; the D gene is possibly TRBD1 (5 bases). The germline V and J ends were trimmed by 7 bases and 5 bases, with 14 bases remaining between them. Germline lookup yields CDR1 MNHNS and CDR2 SASEGT. This CDR3 region has 14 residues.

In this sample, this clonotype turned up a few times. At one boundary the junction diverges from the germline segment, which might be a read error. The J gene is TRBJ2-1, the V gene TRBV27; TRBD2 matches at 8 bases. The CDR3 has 14 amino acids. The germline V gene encodes CDR1 MNHEY and CDR2 SMNVEV (reference sequence). For the CDR3, the DNA is TGTGCCAGCCGTTTGGGAGCGGGGGATGGTGAGCAGTTCTTC. It specifies CASRLGAGDGEQFF.